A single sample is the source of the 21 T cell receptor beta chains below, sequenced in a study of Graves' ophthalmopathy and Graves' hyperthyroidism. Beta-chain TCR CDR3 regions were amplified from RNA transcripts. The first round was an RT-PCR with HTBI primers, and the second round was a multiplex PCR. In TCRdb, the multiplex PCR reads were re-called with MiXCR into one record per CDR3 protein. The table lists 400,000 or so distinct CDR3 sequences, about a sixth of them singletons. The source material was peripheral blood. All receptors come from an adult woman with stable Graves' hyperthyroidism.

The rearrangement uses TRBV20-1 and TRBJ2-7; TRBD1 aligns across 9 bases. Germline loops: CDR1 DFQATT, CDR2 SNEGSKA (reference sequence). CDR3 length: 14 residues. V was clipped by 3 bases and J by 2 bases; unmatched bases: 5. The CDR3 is CSASLTGGPYEQYF. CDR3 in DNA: TGCAGTGCTAGTCTTACAGGGGGCCCCTACGAGCAGTACTTC.

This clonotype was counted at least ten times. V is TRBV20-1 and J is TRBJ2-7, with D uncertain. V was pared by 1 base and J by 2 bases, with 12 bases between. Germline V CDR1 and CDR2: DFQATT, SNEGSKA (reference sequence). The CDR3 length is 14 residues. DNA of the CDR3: TGCAGTGCTAGAGGTCGTAGCAACCCCTACGAGCAGTACTTC. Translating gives CSARGRSNPYEQYF.

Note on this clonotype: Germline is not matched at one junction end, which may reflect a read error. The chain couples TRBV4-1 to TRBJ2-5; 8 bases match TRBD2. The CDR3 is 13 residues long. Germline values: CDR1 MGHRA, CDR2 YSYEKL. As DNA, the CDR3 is TGCGCCAGCAGCCAGTGGCGGGGGGAGACCCAGGACTTC. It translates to CASSQWRGETQDF.

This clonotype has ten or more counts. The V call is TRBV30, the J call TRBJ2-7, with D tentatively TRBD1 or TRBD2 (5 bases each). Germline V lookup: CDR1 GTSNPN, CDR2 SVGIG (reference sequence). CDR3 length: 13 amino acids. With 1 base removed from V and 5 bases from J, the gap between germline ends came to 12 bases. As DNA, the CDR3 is TGTGCCTGGAGTGGGGACCATAGACACGAGCAGTACTTC. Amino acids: CAWSGDHRHEQYF. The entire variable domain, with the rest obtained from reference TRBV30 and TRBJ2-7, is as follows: SQTIHQWPATLVQPVGSPLSLECTVEGTSNPNLYWYRQAAGRGLQLLFYSVGIGQISSEVPQNLSASRPQDRQFILSSKKLLLSDSGFYLCAWSGDHRHEQYFGPGTRLTVT.

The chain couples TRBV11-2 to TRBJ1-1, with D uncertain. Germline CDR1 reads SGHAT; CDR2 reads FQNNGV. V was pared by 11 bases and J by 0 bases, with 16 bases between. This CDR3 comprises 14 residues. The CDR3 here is CALVGDTMNTEAFF. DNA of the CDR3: TGTGCCCTCGTGGGAGATACCATGAACACTGAAGCTTTCTTT.

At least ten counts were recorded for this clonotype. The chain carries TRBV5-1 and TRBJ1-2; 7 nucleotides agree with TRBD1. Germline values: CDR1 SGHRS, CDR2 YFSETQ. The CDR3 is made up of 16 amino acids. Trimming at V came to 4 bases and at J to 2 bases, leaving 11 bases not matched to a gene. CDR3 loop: CASSVQPGQLNYGYTF. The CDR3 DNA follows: TGCGCCAGCAGCGTACAACCGGGACAGCTAAACTATGGCTACACCTTC.

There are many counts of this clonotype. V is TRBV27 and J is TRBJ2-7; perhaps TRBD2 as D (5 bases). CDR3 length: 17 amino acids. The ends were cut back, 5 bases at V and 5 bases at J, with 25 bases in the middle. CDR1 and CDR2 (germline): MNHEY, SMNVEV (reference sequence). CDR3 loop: CASSAKLGRFHRDEQYF. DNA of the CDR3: TGTGCCAGCAGTGCAAAACTGGGGAGATTCCACCGAGACGAGCAGTACTTC.

CDR3 sequence (DNA): TGTGCCAGCAGCCAAGACTTTACGGACGAGCAGTACTTC. The encoded protein is CASSQDFTDEQYF. The chain has TRBV4-2 and TRBJ2-7; D not resolved. Per the germline V gene, CDR1 is LGHNA and CDR2 is YNFKEQ. V was pared by 0 bases and J by 5 bases, with 8 bases between. This CDR3 has 13 residues.

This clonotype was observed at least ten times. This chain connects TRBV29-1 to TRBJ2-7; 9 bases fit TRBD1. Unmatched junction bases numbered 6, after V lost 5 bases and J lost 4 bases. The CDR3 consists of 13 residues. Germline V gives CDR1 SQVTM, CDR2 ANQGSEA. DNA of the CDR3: TGCAGCGTTCCCGGGACAGGGAGATACGAGCAGTACTTC. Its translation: CSVPGTGRYEQYF.

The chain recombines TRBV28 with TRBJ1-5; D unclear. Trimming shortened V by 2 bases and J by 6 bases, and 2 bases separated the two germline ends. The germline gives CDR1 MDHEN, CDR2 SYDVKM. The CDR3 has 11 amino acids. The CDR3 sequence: CASSLRQPQHF. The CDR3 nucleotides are TGTGCCAGCAGTTTACGTCAGCCCCAGCATTTT.

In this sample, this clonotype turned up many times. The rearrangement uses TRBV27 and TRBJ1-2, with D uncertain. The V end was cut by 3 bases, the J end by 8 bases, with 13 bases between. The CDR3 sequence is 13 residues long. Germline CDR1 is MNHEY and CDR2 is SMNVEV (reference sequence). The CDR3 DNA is TGTGCCAGCAGTTTTGAGGACGGGGAAGGCTACACCTTC. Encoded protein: CASSFEDGEGYTF.

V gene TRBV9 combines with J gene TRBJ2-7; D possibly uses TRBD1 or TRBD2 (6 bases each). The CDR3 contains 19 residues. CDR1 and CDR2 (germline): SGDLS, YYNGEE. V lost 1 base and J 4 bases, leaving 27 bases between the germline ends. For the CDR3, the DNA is TGTGCCAGCAGCGTAAGTAGGGGGACTCAGGGCAGTAGCCCTTACGAGCAGTACTTC. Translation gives CASSVSRGTQGSSPYEQYF.

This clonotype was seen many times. The CDR3 DNA is TGTGCCAGCAGCCAAGATGCTAGGACAGAGAACTACGAGCAGTACTTC. Its translation is CASSQDARTENYEQYF. The rearrangement uses TRBV4-2 and TRBJ2-7, with a possible D match to TRBD1 (6 bases). Germline assignment: CDR1 LGHNA and CDR2 YNFKEQ. Trimming shortened V by 0 bases and J by 3 bases, and 15 bases separated the two germline ends. The CDR3 totals 16 residues.

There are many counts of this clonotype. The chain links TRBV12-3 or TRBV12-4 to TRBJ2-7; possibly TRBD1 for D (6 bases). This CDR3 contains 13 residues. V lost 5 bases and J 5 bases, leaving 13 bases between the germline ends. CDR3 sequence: CASSPGQVHEQYF. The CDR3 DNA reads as TGTGCCAGCAGTCCGGGACAAGTCCACGAGCAGTACTTC.

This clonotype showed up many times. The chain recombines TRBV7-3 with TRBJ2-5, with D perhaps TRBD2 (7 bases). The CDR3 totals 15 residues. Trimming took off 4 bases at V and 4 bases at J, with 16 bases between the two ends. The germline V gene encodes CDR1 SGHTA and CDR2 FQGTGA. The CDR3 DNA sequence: TGTGCCAGCAGCTGGGGTGCAGGGGAGGGAGAGACCCAGTACTTC. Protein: CASSWGAGEGETQYF.

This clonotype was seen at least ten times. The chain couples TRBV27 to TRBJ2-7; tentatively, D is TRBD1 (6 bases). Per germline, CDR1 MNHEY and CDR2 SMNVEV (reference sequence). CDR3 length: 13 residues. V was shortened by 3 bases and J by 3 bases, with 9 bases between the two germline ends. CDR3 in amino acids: CASSLRTDYEQYF. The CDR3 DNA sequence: TGTGCCAGCAGTTTGAGGACAGACTACGAGCAGTACTTC.

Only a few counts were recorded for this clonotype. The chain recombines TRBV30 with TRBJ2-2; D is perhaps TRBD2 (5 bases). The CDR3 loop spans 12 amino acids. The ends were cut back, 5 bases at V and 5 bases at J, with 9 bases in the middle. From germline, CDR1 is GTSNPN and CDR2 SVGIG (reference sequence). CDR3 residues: CAWGGATGELFF. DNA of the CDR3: TGTGCCTGGGGAGGAGCAACCGGGGAGCTGTTTTTT.

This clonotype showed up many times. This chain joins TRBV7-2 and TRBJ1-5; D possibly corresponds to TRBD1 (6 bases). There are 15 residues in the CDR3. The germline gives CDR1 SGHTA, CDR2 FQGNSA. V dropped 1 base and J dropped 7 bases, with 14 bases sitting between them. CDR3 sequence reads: CASSLEGDRQQPQHF. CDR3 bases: TGTGCCAGCAGCTTAGAGGGCGACAGGCAGCAGCCCCAGCATTTT.

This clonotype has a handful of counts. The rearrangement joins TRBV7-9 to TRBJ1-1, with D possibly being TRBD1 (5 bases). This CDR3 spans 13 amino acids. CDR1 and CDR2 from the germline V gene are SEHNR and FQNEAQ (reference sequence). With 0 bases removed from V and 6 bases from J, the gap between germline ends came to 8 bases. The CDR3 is CASSLAGEAEAFF. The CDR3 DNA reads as TGTGCCAGCAGCTTAGCGGGGGAAGCTGAAGCTTTCTTT. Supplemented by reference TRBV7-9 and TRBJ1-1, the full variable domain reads DTGVSQNPRHKITKRGQNVTFRCDPISEHNRLYWYRQTLGQGPEFLTYFQNEAQLEKSRLLSDRFSAERPKGSFSTLEIQRTEQGDSAMYLCASSLAGEAEAFFGQGTRLTVV.

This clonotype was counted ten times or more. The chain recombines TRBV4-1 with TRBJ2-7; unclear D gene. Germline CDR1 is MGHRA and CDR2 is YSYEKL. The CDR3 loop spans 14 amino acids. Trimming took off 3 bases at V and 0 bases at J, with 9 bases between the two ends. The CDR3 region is CASSQYPSSYEQYF. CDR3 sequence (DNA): TGCGCCAGCAGCCAGTACCCGAGCTCCTACGAGCAGTACTTC.

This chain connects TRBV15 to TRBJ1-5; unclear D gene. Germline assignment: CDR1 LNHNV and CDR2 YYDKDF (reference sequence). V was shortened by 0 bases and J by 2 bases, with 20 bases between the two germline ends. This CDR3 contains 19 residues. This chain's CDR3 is CATSRDRVSRAMGNQPQHF. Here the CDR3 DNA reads TGTGCCACCAGCAGAGATCGCGTGAGCCGGGCAATGGGCAATCAGCCCCAGCATTTT.